The clone carrying this TCR beta chain has just one count. TCRdb keeps only in-frame clones here, not all; method: immunoSEQ multiplex PCR. The sample has 200,000 to 250,000 clones, 86% seen once. Trimming took 5 bases from V and 6 from J; bases not matched to a gene: 12. The CDR3 is 16 residues long. Germline values: CDR1 SEHNR, CDR2 FQNEAQ (reference sequence). These data are taken from a study of blood T cell repertoires in COVID-19. As for the study in general: PBMCs, B-cell-depleted T cells, or T cells were the source of the cDNA or gDNA that made up the material.

Sequencing used PBMCs or T cells enriched from blood (not recorded which). The J gene is TRBJ1-2, the V gene TRBV7-9, with 10 positions matching TRBD1. The receptor comes from a woman aged 45-65 years in a cohort exposed to, infected with or recovered from COVID-19 (not recorded which). The CDR3 protein is CASSSGDRGVTNGYTF. DNA for the CDR3: TGTGCCAGCAGCAGCGGGGACAGGGGTGTGACTAATGGCTACACCTTC. Full variable domain (rest looked up from reference TRBV7-9 and TRBJ1-2): DTGVSQNPRHKITKRGQNVTFRCDPISEHNRLYWYRQTLGQGPEFLTYFQNEAQLEKSRLLSDRFSAERPKGSFSTLEIQRTEQGDSAMYLCASSSGDRGVTNGYTFGSGTRLTVV.